The clone carrying this T cell receptor beta chain was found once. Its antigen is as yet unknown. This sample is drawn from a study of cytomegalovirus exposure and HLA in healthy donors. Study findings and constraints: As a later analysis showed, a missense DCLRE1C variant was linked to trimming of TCR beta V- and J-genes. In a later analysis, an Asian-associated ancestry cluster reportedly showed fewer N-insertions than the roughly 700-donor mean.

Germline V gives CDR1 LGHNA, CDR2 YSLEER. Losses at the gene ends were 0 bases for V and 2 bases for J; bases not matched to a gene: 3. The CDR3 is 15 residues long. The primer mix had 60 Vbeta and 13 Jbeta primers. Sequenced by immunoSEQ multiplex PCR; TCRdb stores in-frame clones only, minus some. The sample carries some 160,000 clones, approximately 80% recorded once. The chain has TRBV4-3 and TRBJ2-7, with 8 bases lining up with TRBD1. The clonotype originates from a woman in her thirties in good health and CMV-seronegative. Material for sequencing was PBMCs. The chain's CDR3 is CASSQDGTGTYEQYF. CDR3 DNA: TGCGCCAGCAGCCAAGACGGGACAGGCACCTACGAGCAGTACTTC.